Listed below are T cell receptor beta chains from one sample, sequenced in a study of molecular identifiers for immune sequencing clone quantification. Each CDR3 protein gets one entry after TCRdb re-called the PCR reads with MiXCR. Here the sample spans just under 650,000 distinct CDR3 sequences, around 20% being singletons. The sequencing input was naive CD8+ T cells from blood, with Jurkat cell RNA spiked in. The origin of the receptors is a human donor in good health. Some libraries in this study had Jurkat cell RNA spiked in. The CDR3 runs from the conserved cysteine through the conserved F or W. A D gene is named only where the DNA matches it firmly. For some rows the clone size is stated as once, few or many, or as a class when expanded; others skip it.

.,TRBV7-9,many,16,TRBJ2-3,CASRPYGGTSTDTQYF,TGTGCCAGCAGGCCATATGGCGGGACTAGCACAGATACGCAGTATTTT
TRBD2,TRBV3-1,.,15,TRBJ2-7,CASSQELAGSYEQYF,TGTGCCAGCAGCCAAGAACTAGCGGGTTCCTACGAGCAGTACTTC
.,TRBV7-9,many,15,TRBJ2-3,CASSSIASSTDTQYF,TGTGCCAGCAGCTCAATAGCGTCTAGCACAGATACGCAGTATTTT
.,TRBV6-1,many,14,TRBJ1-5,CASSEWRGNQPQHF,TGTGCCAGCAGTGAGTGGCGGGGCAATCAGCCCCAGCATTTT
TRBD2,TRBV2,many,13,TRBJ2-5,CASRGLASETQYF,TGTGCCAGCAGGGGACTAGCTAGCGAGACCCAGTACTTC
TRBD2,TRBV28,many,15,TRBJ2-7,CASSSRLAGVAEQYF,TGTGCCAGCAGTTCGCGTCTAGCGGGAGTGGCCGAGCAGTACTTC
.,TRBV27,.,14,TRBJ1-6,CASISFRGEPPLHF,TGTGCCAGCATTAGTTTCAGGGGTGAGCCACCCCTCCACTTT
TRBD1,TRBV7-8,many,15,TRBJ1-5,CASSLDREEGQPQHF,TGTGCCAGCAGCCTAGACAGGGAAGAGGGTCAGCCCCAGCATTTT
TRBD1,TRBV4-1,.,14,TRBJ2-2,CASTPGQDTGELFF,TGCGCCAGCACGCCGGGACAGGACACCGGGGAGCTGTTTTTT
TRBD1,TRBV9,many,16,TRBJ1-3,CASSETGRDSGNTIYF,TGTGCCAGCAGCGAGACAGGGAGAGACTCTGGAAACACCATATATTTT
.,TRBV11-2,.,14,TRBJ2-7,CAGSLATGRYEQYF,TGTGCCGGCAGCTTAGCAACAGGGAGGTACGAGCAGTACTTC
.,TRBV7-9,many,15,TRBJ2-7,CASSRSDPLTYEQYF,TGTGCCAGCAGTCGTTCGGATCCTCTCACCTACGAGCAGTACTTC
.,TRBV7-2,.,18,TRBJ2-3,CASSLGSARGPSTDTQYF,TGTGCCAGCAGCTTAGGAAGTGCGCGGGGTCCTAGCACAGATACGCAGTATTTT
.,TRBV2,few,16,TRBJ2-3,CAGSEELAGLTDTQYF,TGTGCCGGCAGTGAAGAACTAGCCGGCCTCACAGATACGCAGTATTTT
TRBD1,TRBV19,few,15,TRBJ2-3,CASNTGQGSTDTQYF,TGTGCCAGTAATACCGGACAGGGTAGCACAGATACGCAGTATTTT
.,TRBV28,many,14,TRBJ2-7,CASSLARVTYEQYF,TGTGCCAGCAGTTTGGCCCGAGTAACCTACGAGCAGTACTTC
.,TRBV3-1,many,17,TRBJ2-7,CASSQGLLASATYEQYF,TGTGCCAGCAGCCAAGGACTCTTGGCGTCGGCGACCTACGAGCAGTACTTC
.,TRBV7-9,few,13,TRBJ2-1,CASSFGGLNEQFF,TGTGCCAGCAGCTTTGGGGGATTGAATGAGCAGTTCTTC
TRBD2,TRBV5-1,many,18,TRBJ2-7,CASSIGLAGEGGYYEQYF,TGCGCCAGCAGCATAGGACTAGCGGGAGAGGGGGGATACTACGAGCAGTACTTC
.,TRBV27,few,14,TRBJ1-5,CASRLQGRTQPQHF,TGTGCCAGCAGACTCCAGGGGAGGACTCAGCCCCAGCATTTT
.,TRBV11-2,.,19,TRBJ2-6,CASSLVTGTREAGANVLTF,TGTGCCAGCAGCTTGGTGACCGGGACACGGGAAGCTGGGGCCAACGTCCTGACTTTC
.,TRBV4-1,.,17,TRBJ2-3,CASSQEGGKKHTDTQYF,TGCGCCAGCAGCCAAGAGGGCGGGAAAAAGCACACAGATACGCAGTATTTT
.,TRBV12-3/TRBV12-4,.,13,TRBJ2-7,CASSLFSPYERYF,TGTGCCAGCAGTTTATTTTCCCCTTACGAGCGGTACTTC
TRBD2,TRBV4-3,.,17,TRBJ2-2,CASSQDPPSGNSGELFF,TGCGCCAGCAGCCAAGACCCCCCTAGCGGGAATTCCGGGGAGCTGTTTTTT
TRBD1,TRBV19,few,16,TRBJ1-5,CASSIYGQGGNQPQHF,TGTGCCAGTAGTATTTACGGACAGGGGGGTAATCAGCCCCAGCATTTT
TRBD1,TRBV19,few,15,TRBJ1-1,CASSTTGTGTMEAFF,TGTGCCAGTAGTACAACCGGGACAGGGACCATGGAGGCTTTCTTT
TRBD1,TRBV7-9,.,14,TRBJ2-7,CASSPPGQIDEQYF,TGTGCCAGCAGCCCTCCGGGACAGATAGACGAGCAGTACTTC
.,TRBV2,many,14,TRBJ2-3,CASSEALTGDTQYF,TGTGCCAGCAGTGAAGCGCTAACAGGAGATACGCAGTATTTT
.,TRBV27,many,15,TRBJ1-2,CASSFGDTPNYGYTF,TGTGCCAGCAGTTTCGGGGACACCCCTAACTATGGCTACACCTTC
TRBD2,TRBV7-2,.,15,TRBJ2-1,CASSSPRGGNNEQFF,TGTGCCAGCAGCTCCCCCCGGGGGGGGAACAATGAGCAGTTCTTC
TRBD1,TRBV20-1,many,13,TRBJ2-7,CSARQGWTYEQYF,TGCAGTGCGAGACAGGGTTGGACCTACGAGCAGTACTTC
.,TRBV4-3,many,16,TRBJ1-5,CASSQDPAGTNQPQHF,TGCGCCAGCAGCCAAGATCCGGCAGGGACAAATCAGCCCCAGCATTTT
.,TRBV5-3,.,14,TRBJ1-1,CASDFIQGNTEAFF,TGTGCCAGCGACTTTATACAGGGGAACACTGAAGCTTTCTTT
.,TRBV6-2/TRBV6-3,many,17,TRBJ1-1,CASRNSLGLPKGAEAFF,TGTGCCAGCAGAAACTCCCTGGGACTTCCGAAAGGGGCTGAAGCTTTCTTT
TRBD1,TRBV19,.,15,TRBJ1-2,CASSTYAGQDYGYTF,TGTGCCAGTAGTACCTACGCAGGACAGGACTATGGCTACACCTTC